This T cell receptor beta chain was identified in a study of T cell responses to AZD1222 COVID-19 vaccine (dated by TCRdb to the early 2020s). Looking at the study overall: AZD1222 recipients given second doses at about 4 weeks or at about 12 weeks were pooled, since spike-specific TCR depth and breadth were not found to differ between the two schedules. TCR sequencing was performed for about 240 trial participants, of whom about 210 were given two doses of AZD1222 and around 25 were given two doses of MenACWY control vaccine. Trial participants were enrolled into age subgroups of 18-55, 56-69 and 70-plus years, which contained roughly 150, 30 and 60 TCR-sequenced participants, respectively.

The time point label, read with the paper, signifies: baseline before first vaccination. Vaccinee samples were obtained from the UK trials COV001 and COV002, which included a single-blind randomized controlled phase 2/3 trial of AZD1222 (ChAdOx1 nCoV-19) in healthy adults. For TCRbeta chain sequencing, PBMC samples from trial participants were taken at day 0 and at day 28 after the second dose. Overall study outcomes, separate from this receptor: Only a handful of AZD1222 recipients were SARS-CoV-2 seropositive at baseline, limiting conclusions about previously exposed vaccinees. No day 14 peak-response samples were available, so repertoires were characterized only after the peak T cell response. The vaccine-associated CD4 TCRs covered the entire spike protein, and the dominant responses fell in regions 160-218 and 743-854. After two AZD1222 doses, spike-specific TCR breadth and depth were significantly higher than at day 0 and than in MenACWY recipients. Epitopes outside the regions mutated in the B.1.351 and B.1.1.7 variants were reportedly recognized by nearly half of the unique spike-specific TCRs. Participants were mostly white British and included more females than males, and it was suggested by the authors that clonal diversity may have been underestimated. In the small 56-69-year group, the increase in depth fell short of significance, most likely because of low power.

A distance of 13 bases separates the germline ends of V and J, which lose 5 bases and 5 bases respectively. Per the germline V gene (reference sequence), SEHNR is the CDR1 and FQNEAQ is the CDR2. The CDR3 runs 13 amino acids, cysteine and phenylalanine included. The entry retains the CDR3 DNA only, 39 bases that are in frame from base 1. This clone has just one count. Its antigen target is currently unknown. There are no base qualities to consult, and no much larger clone falls within one base. The CDR3 regions of human TCRbeta chains were analyzed by immunosequencing. Turning to the authors' computational methods: TCRs in the repertoires were matched against a reference library of SARS-CoV-2-specific TCRs that had been generated with the MIRA antigen-specificity platform. Breadth meant the fraction of unique TCRs that were SARS-CoV-2-associated, whereas depth meant the fraction of total T cells that were SARS-CoV-2-associated. Using the MIRA data, each spike-specific TCR was mapped to the spike region that the TCR reacts to and placed in a CD4 or CD8 class. Log10-transformed breadth and depth values were compared by one-way ANOVA with Sidak's multiple comparisons tests. TCRdb mirrors the immuneACCESS table, restricted to in-frame sequences. Some clones are absent from its copies; in checked studies, under half trace to an unresolved V gene, and the reason for the others is unknown. V and J calls and clone size are those listed in that table; D and trimming were worked out from the DNA. The sample table records roughly 100,000 clones; roughly 91% of these occur just once. About 48% of the sample goes to the ten largest clones.

Recombination joined TRBV7-9 with TRBJ2-7, with a weak D call of TRBD1 (6 bases match). The specimen comprised peripheral blood, sampled on day 0 of AZD1222 vaccination. The sequence derives from an adult in good health. The CDR3 is CASSTFRGDEQYF. Read as DNA, the sequence is TGTGCCAGCAGCACCTTCAGGGGAGACGAGCAGTACTTC.